These 22 T cell receptor beta chains came from one sample sequenced in a study of spatial heterogeneity in lung cancer. TCRdb processed the 5' RACE reads anew with MiXCR; each CDR3 protein has one entry. The sample has some 120,000 distinct CDR3 sequences, 12% seen once; the top ten hold about 15%. Sample time point: blood at routine non-recurrence follow-up after resection. Whole RNA was taken from tumor, nontumor lung or frozen PBMC; it was then sequenced unsorted. This sample comprised PBMCs, obtained at follow-up. All receptors come from a male donor with early-stage non-small cell lung cancer.

The table lists this clonotype with many counts. The CDR3: CASSLRSVGTNEKLFF. The CDR3 DNA reads as TGCGCCAGCAGCCTCCGGTCGGTAGGAACTAATGAAAAACTGTTTTTT. The chain links TRBV4-1 to TRBJ1-4; D gene unclear. Trimming took off 4 bases at V and 1 base at J, with 13 bases between the two ends. The germline V gene encodes CDR1 MGHRA and CDR2 YSYEKL. This CDR3 is 16 amino acids long.

This clonotype has at least ten counts. The chain uses TRBV7-9 and TRBJ2-1; possible D gene TRBD1, 7 bases. V lost 3 bases and J 4 bases, leaving 16 bases between the germline ends. The CDR3 runs to 16 residues. CDR1 and CDR2 (germline): SEHNR, FQNEAQ (reference sequence). The CDR3 sequence is CASSLLTGRTYNEQFF. In DNA, the CDR3 is TGTGCCAGCAGCTTGTTGACAGGGAGGACTTACAATGAGCAGTTCTTC.

This clonotype came up many times. The chain employs TRBV4-1 and TRBJ2-1; a weak D match, TRBD1 (5 bases). Germline V gene sequence: CDR1 MGHRA, CDR2 YSYEKL. Trimming took 1 base from V and 11 from J, leaving 9 bases between them. This CDR3 has 12 amino acids. CDR3 protein: CASSQVSDKQFF. For the CDR3, the DNA is TGCGCCAGCAGCCAAGTTTCGGACAAGCAGTTCTTC.

This clonotype has just a few counts. This rearrangement joins TRBV2 to TRBJ2-7; D is unclear. This CDR3 contains 12 residues. V was shortened by 10 bases and J by 0 bases, with 10 bases between the two germline ends. Germline V lookup: CDR1 SNHLY, CDR2 FYNNEI. The CDR3 DNA reads TGTGCCACCAAGGGCGACTCCTACGAGCAGTACTTC. The encoded protein is CATKGDSYEQYF.

In its sample, this clonotype was seen a few times. The chain employs TRBV24-1 and TRBJ1-5; possible D gene TRBD1, 6 bases. Trimming removed 5 bases at V and 4 bases at J, with 8 bases between. The CDR3 extends over 13 amino acids. Per germline, CDR1 KGHDR and CDR2 SFDVKD. The CDR3 nucleotides read TGTGCCACCAGTGCAGGGGATAATCAGCCCCAGCATTTT. Translated: CATSAGDNQPQHF.

This clonotype has a handful of counts. The chain recombines TRBV29-1 with TRBJ1-6; D not resolved. V shed 7 bases and J shed 7 bases, with 14 bases lying between them. The CDR3 spans 13 residues. CDR1 and CDR2 (germline): SQVTM, ANQGSEA. The CDR3 coding sequence is TGCAGCGCCGGAGAGGACCCAAATTCACCCCTCCACTTT. Encoded protein: CSAGEDPNSPLHF. The whole variable domain, remainder taken from reference TRBV29-1 and TRBJ1-6, is SAVISQKPSRDICQRGTSLTIQCQVDSQVTMMFWYRQQPGQSLTLIATANQGSEATYESGFVIDKFPISRPNLTFSTLTVSNMSPEDSSIYLCSAGEDPNSPLHFGNGTRLTVT.

The genes are TRBV6-6 and TRBJ2-6; no clear D gene. Germline V gene data show CDR1 as MNHNY and CDR2 as SVGAGI (reference sequence). V shed 6 bases and J shed 0 bases, with 6 bases lying between them. The CDR3 extends over 14 amino acids. CDR3 region: CASRDHSGANVLTF. In DNA, the CDR3 is TGTGCCAGCAGAGACCACTCTGGGGCCAACGTCCTGACTTTC.

This clonotype was observed a few times. The chain has TRBV9 and TRBJ1-1; D not certain. CDR3 length: 13 residues. CDR1 is SGDLS, CDR2 YYNGEE, per germline. V shed 3 bases and J shed 0 bases, with 6 bases lying between them. CDR3 DNA sequence: TGTGCCAGCAGCGCAGAAGTGAACACTGAAGCTTTCTTT. Residues: CASSAEVNTEAFF.

The V and J genes are TRBV24-1 and TRBJ1-1; tentatively, D is TRBD1 (6 bases). Trimming removed 0 bases from V and 0 bases from J, with 16 bases in between. The CDR3 extends over 18 amino acids. Germline loops: CDR1 KGHDR, CDR2 SFDVKD. The CDR3 region is CATSDLRTSGQVNTEAFF. CDR3 nucleotides: TGTGCCACCAGTGATTTGCGGACTTCGGGACAAGTGAACACTGAAGCTTTCTTT.

The genes are TRBV6-5 and TRBJ1-5, with 10 bases identical to TRBD1. V trimming: 5 bases; J trimming: 7 bases; junction bases outside the gene matches: 8. The CDR3 is 15 residues long. Looked up from germline, CDR1 is MNHEY and CDR2 is SVGAGI. CDR3 sequence: CASSAGTGVNQPQHF. DNA of the CDR3: TGTGCCAGCAGTGCCGGGACAGGGGTAAACCAGCCCCAGCATTTT.

V and J are TRBV5-5 and TRBJ1-1; D might be TRBD1 (6 bases). Germline V gene sequence: CDR1 SGHKS, CDR2 YYEKEE (reference sequence). The CDR3 has 15 residues. Trimming stripped 0 bases from V and 2 bases from J, with 11 bases between. CDR3 amino acids: CASSLAGTSNTEAFF. CDR3 DNA: TGTGCCAGCAGCTTGGCCGGGACATCCAACACTGAAGCTTTCTTT.

This clonotype turned up a few times. The chain employs TRBV11-2 and TRBJ2-5; D remains ambiguous. CDR1 and CDR2 (germline): SGHAT, FQNNGV. V lost 0 bases and J 5 bases, leaving 10 bases between the germline ends. CDR3 length: 14 amino acids. The CDR3 loop reads CASSLDGFWETQYF. CDR3 nucleotides: TGTGCCAGCAGCTTAGACGGTTTTTGGGAGACCCAGTACTTC. The entire variable domain, with the rest obtained from reference TRBV11-2 and TRBJ2-5, is as follows: EAGVAQSPRYKIIEKRQSVAFWCNPISGHATLYWYQQILGQGPKLLIQFQNNGVVDDSQLPKDRFSAERLKGVDSTLKIQPAKLEDSAVYLCASSLDGFWETQYFGPGTRLLVL.

The chain uses TRBV6-1 and TRBJ2-5, with a possible D match to TRBD1 (7 bases). Germline CDR1 is MNHNS and CDR2 is SASEGT. The length of the CDR3 is 15 residues. Trimming left V 4 bases short and J 5 bases short, with 17 bases between. CDR3: CASSAAGGGWETQYF. CDR3 nucleotides: TGTGCCAGCAGTGCTGCAGGGGGAGGATGGGAGACCCAGTACTTC.

The V call is TRBV6-2 or TRBV6-3, the J call TRBJ2-7, with 8 positions matching TRBD2. J was trimmed by 3 bases and V by 5 bases; bases with no gene match: 9. Germline CDR1 is MNHEY and CDR2 is SVGEGT. The CDR3 runs to 15 residues. The CDR3 loop reads CASSLAGGGVYEQYF. Here the CDR3 DNA reads TGTGCCAGCAGTCTAGCGGGCGGGGGCGTCTACGAGCAGTACTTC.

There are a few counts of this clonotype. The CDR3 DNA is TGTGCCAGCAAGCGCACAGATACGCAGTATTTT. Protein sequence: CASKRTDTQYF. The rearrangement uses TRBV2 and TRBJ2-3; D is unclear. The CDR3 runs to 11 residues. CDR1 is SNHLY, CDR2 FYNNEI, per germline. Between the trimmed V and J ends, which lost 7 bases and 1 base, there was a span of 3 bases.

This clonotype came up a few times. The chain is built from TRBV9 and TRBJ2-7, with TRBD1 matching 8 bases. The CDR3 sequence is 14 residues long. Losses at the gene ends were 4 bases for V and 3 bases for J; bases not matched to a gene: 6. Germline lookup yields CDR1 SGDLS and CDR2 YYNGEE. CDR3 sequence: CASSPSTGDYEQYF. CDR3 in DNA: TGTGCCAGCAGCCCCTCGACAGGGGACTACGAGCAGTACTTC. Drawing the rest from reference TRBV9 and TRBJ2-7, the complete variable domain is DSGVTQTPKHLITATGQRVTLRCSPRSGDLSVYWYQQSLDQGLQFLIQYYNGEERAKGNILERFSAQQFPDLHSELNLSSLELGDSALYFCASSPSTGDYEQYFGPGTRLTVT.

J is TRBJ1-1 and V is TRBV24-1; weak D call: TRBD1 (5 bases). The CDR3 spans 12 residues. Trimming pared 1 base from V and 9 bases from J, leaving 8 bases between. Germline V lookup: CDR1 KGHDR, CDR2 SFDVKD. CDR3 sequence reads: CATSDFRAQAFF. CDR3 coding DNA: TGTGCCACCAGTGATTTCAGGGCCCAAGCTTTCTTT.

This clonotype was seen repeatedly, ten times or more. J is TRBJ2-2 and V is TRBV12-3 or TRBV12-4; no clear D gene. This CDR3 comprises 16 residues. V gave up 3 bases and J gave up 0 bases, with 11 bases separating them. The DNA for the CDR3 is TGTGCCAGCAGTTTCTCTGGGCTCGCGAACACCGGGGAGCTGTTTTTT. Encoded protein: CASSFSGLANTGELFF.

In this sample, this clonotype turned up a few times. The rearrangement links TRBV10-2 to TRBJ1-2, with a weak D call TRBD1 (6 bases). The V and J ends lost 2 bases and 4 bases respectively, with 11 bases between them. Germline V gene data show CDR1 as WSHSY and CDR2 as SAAADI. The CDR3 totals 14 residues. The chain's CDR3 is CASSENDRIYGYTF. The CDR3 DNA sequence: TGCGCCAGCAGTGAGAACGACAGGATCTATGGCTACACCTTC.

V gene TRBV5-1 combines with J gene TRBJ2-7, with TRBD1 as a possible D gene (6 bases). Between the trimmed V and J ends, which lost 0 bases and 8 bases, there was a span of 9 bases. In germline, CDR1 is SGHRS, CDR2 YFSETQ. This CDR3 comprises 12 residues. CDR3 protein: CASSLEGDKQYF. The CDR3 nucleotides are TGCGCCAGCAGCTTGGAAGGGGACAAGCAGTACTTC.

This clonotype was seen repeatedly, ten times or more. The V and J genes are TRBV4-2 and TRBJ2-5; D may be TRBD2 (6 bases). Germline V gene sequence: CDR1 LGHNA, CDR2 YNFKEQ. This CDR3 has 15 amino acids. V lost 1 base to trimming and J lost 7 bases, with 16 bases between them. The CDR3 sequence: CASSQVGGLTGTQYF. Here the CDR3 DNA reads TGTGCCAGCAGCCAAGTCGGAGGACTAACGGGGACCCAGTACTTC.

The J gene is TRBJ2-5, the V gene TRBV4-3; 14 nucleotides line up with TRBD2. J lost 5 bases, V lost 4 bases, and 6 bases had no gene match. Germline-derived CDR1 and CDR2 are LGHNA and YSLEER. The CDR3 sequence is 16 residues long. CDR3: CASSRTSGGTPETQYF. As DNA, the CDR3 is TGCGCCAGCAGCCGGACTAGCGGGGGGACCCCGGAGACCCAGTACTTC.